A selection of T cell receptor beta chains follows, all from one sample in a study of T cell responses to AZD1222 COVID-19 vaccine. The table came from immunoSEQ multiplex PCR; TCRdb's copy has only in-frame clones and leaves some out. The table includes 120,000 to 150,000 clones, 80% to 90% detected once. The sample was peripheral blood, taken on day 0 of AZD1222 vaccination. The receptor set was obtained from an adult in good health. The CDR3 runs from the conserved cysteine through the conserved F or W. A D gene is named only where the DNA matches it firmly. Size is omitted from some rows. Given values are once, few, many or a class for expanded clones.

DNA | CDR3 | D | J | V | size
TGTGCCAGCAGTAAAGAAATGAACACTGAAGCTTTCTTT | CASSKEMNTEAFF | . | TRBJ1-1 | TRBV12-3/TRBV12-4 | .
TGTGCCAGTAGCCAACAGGCAACCGAGCAGTACTTC | CASSQQATEQYF | . | TRBJ2-7 | TRBV19 | .
TGTGCCAGCAGCCAAAGTCAGGGTACTCAGCCCCAGCATTTT | CASSQSQGTQPQHF | . | TRBJ1-5 | TRBV7-9 | .
TGCGCCAGCAGCTTGGACGGGAGGGCCACAGATACGCAGTATTTT | CASSLDGRATDTQYF | TRBD2 | TRBJ2-3 | TRBV5-1 | .
TGTGCCAGCAGTTTAAACGGGCAGGCAGCCCAGCATTTT | CASSLNGQAAQHF | . | TRBJ1-5 | TRBV28 | .
TGTGCCTGGTGGGACCCTGGACAGTACAATGAGCAGTTCTTC | CAWWDPGQYNEQFF | . | TRBJ2-1 | TRBV30 | .
TGCGCCAGCAGCCACGGACAGGGGGCAGGTCAGCCCCAGCATTTT | CASSHGQGAGQPQHF | TRBD1 | TRBJ1-5 | TRBV4-1 | .
TGTGCCAGCAGTGAATGGGCGGATGAAAAACTGTTTTTT | CASSEWADEKLFF | . | TRBJ1-4 | TRBV6-1 | .
TGCAGTGCTAGTTCTCAGGAAGGGACTCTCTCCTACAATGAGCAGTTCTTC | CSASSQEGTLSYNEQFF | . | TRBJ2-1 | TRBV20-1 | once
TGTGCCAGCAGTGAAGCTAGCTACACCGGGGAGCTGTTTTTT | CASSEASYTGELFF | . | TRBJ2-2 | TRBV25-1 | .
TGTGCCAGTAGCACCCGTGGGTCCGGGGCAGAAAAACTGTTTTTT | CASSTRGSGAEKLFF | . | TRBJ1-4 | TRBV19 | .
TGTGCCAGCAGTATGCGTGGACAGGTAAGGGGCAATCAGCCCCAGCATTTT | CASSMRGQVRGNQPQHF | TRBD1 | TRBJ1-5 | TRBV28 | .
TGTGCCAGCAGCCGAGGGACCCCGGGGCGGGAGCAGTACTTC | CASSRGTPGREQYF | . | TRBJ2-7 | TRBV3-1/TRBV3-2 | .
TGTGCCAGCAGCTTAAACGGTAATGAGCAGTTCTTC | CASSLNGNEQFF | . | TRBJ2-1 | TRBV7-3 | .
TGTGCCTGGAGTGTATATAGCAATCAGCCCCAGCATTTT | CAWSVYSNQPQHF | . | TRBJ1-5 | TRBV30 | .
TGTGCCTGGAGTGTCAGGGATCATCAGCCCCAGCATTTT | CAWSVRDHQPQHF | . | TRBJ1-5 | TRBV30 | few
TGCAGCGTTGGCTGGTCGGGCGCCCCGACTTTC | CSVGWSGAPTF | . | TRBJ2-6 | TRBV29-1 | .
TGTGCCAGCAGCTCAACACAGGGCTTCTCTGGAAACACCATATATTTT | CASSSTQGFSGNTIYF | . | TRBJ1-3 | TRBV7-9 | .
TGTGCCAGCAGTCCGCCCAGCTCCTACGAGCAGTACTTC | CASSPPSSYEQYF | . | TRBJ2-7 | TRBV12-3/TRBV12-4 | .
TGTGCCAGCAGTTTTATCTCTGGAAACACCATATATTTT | CASSFISGNTIYF | . | TRBJ1-3 | TRBV28 | once
TGTGCCAGCAGTTTACCCTTACGAGGGCTCGCCTACGAGCAGTACTTC | CASSLPLRGLAYEQYF | . | TRBJ2-7 | TRBV28 | .
TGTGCCAGCAGCCAGCTGTCGCGCACAGATACGCAGTATTTT | CASSQLSRTDTQYF | . | TRBJ2-3 | TRBV6-2/TRBV6-3 | .
TGTGCCTGGAGCCCAGAGCAGACCTATGGCTACACCTTC | CAWSPEQTYGYTF | . | TRBJ1-2 | TRBV30 | .
TGTGCCAGCAGCTTGGCCCACAATCAGCCCCAGCATTTT | CASSLAHNQPQHF | . | TRBJ1-5 | TRBV7-2 | .
TGCGCCAGCAGCCAAGGACTAACTTCGAACACCGGGGAGCTGTTTTTT | CASSQGLTSNTGELFF | . | TRBJ2-2 | TRBV4-1 | .
TGCAGCGTGGGACAGGGGTTGGTTGAAAAACTGTTTTTT | CSVGQGLVEKLFF | TRBD1 | TRBJ1-4 | TRBV29-1 | few
TGTGCCAGCAGTCGCCAGAGCGATAATTCACCCCTCCACTTT | CASSRQSDNSPLHF | . | TRBJ1-6 | TRBV3-1/TRBV3-2 | .
TGTGCCAGCAGTCCCGGGACTAGCTACCGAGAGACCCAGTACTTC | CASSPGTSYRETQYF | TRBD2 | TRBJ2-5 | TRBV27 | .
TGTGCCAGCAGCGCGTCCCCTGGGACAGGTACAGATACGCAGTATTTT | CASSASPGTGTDTQYF | TRBD1 | TRBJ2-3 | TRBV7-9 | .
TGTGCCAGCAGCGTAGAGCTGGGTCCCTTTGGAAACACCATATATTTT | CASSVELGPFGNTIYF | . | TRBJ1-3 | TRBV9 | .
TGTGCCGGGGGGAGTGCAGATACGCAGTATTTT | CAGGSADTQYF | . | TRBJ2-3 | TRBV7-9 | .
TGTGCCAGTAGTATAGAAGGTTGGACCGTCACTTCTAACTATGGCTACACCTTC | CASSIEGWTVTSNYGYTF | . | TRBJ1-2 | TRBV19 | .
TGCGCCAGCAGCCTGCACCGGGACTCTGCCTACGAGCAGTACTTC | CASSLHRDSAYEQYF | . | TRBJ2-7 | TRBV4-3 | .
TGTGCCAGCAGTGGGGCAGGGAGGCCGACTACGCAGTATTTT | CASSGAGRPTTQYF | . | TRBJ2-3 | TRBV6-1 | .
TGTGCCAGCAGCCCGTACCAGTCTTTTGAGCAGTTCTTC | CASSPYQSFEQFF | . | TRBJ2-1 | TRBV11-3 | once
TGTGCCAGCAGATTTACAGGGGTATCCCCTGAAGCTTTCTTT | CASRFTGVSPEAFF | TRBD1 | TRBJ1-1 | TRBV28 | .
TGTGCCAGCAGACTTACAGGGTCCCACACAGATACGCAGTATTTT | CASRLTGSHTDTQYF | . | TRBJ2-3 | TRBV7-3 | .
TGTGCCAGCGGGCGGACAAGCTCCTACAATGAGCAGTTCTTC | CASGRTSSYNEQFF | . | TRBJ2-1 | TRBV28 | .
TGTGCCAGCTCCTCGGACACACTGGGGACTGAAGCTTTCTTT | CASSSDTLGTEAFF | . | TRBJ1-1 | TRBV3-1/TRBV3-2 | .
TGTGCCAGCAGTTTTAATGCGGGAAACACTGAAGCTTTCTTT | CASSFNAGNTEAFF | . | TRBJ1-1 | TRBV28 | .
TGTGCCAGCAGCTTAGAGGCGGGAGGGAACGAGCAGTACTTC | CASSLEAGGNEQYF | TRBD2 | TRBJ2-7 | TRBV7-8 | few
TGTGCCTGGAGTTTGGGTACCAATCAGCCCCAGCATTTT | CAWSLGTNQPQHF | . | TRBJ1-5 | TRBV30 | .
TGTGCCAGTAGTAGAGGGACGGACTACAATGAGCAGTTCTTC | CASSRGTDYNEQFF | . | TRBJ2-1 | TRBV19 | once
TGTGCTAGTGGTTACAGGGGGCACCGGGAGCAGTACTTC | CASGYRGHREQYF | TRBD1 | TRBJ2-7 | TRBV12-5 | .
TGTGCCAGCAGTTACTCGCATCCAGGGCGTCGAAGGAGTGATCAGCCCCAGCATTTT | CASSYSHPGRRRSDQPQHF | . | TRBJ1-5 | TRBV6-2/TRBV6-3 | .
TGTGCCAGCAGCTCCATCCGGACAGGGAAAACTGAAGCTTTCTTT | CASSSIRTGKTEAFF | TRBD1 | TRBJ1-1 | TRBV11-2 | .
TGTGCCAGCAGCTTAGATCGGAGGGGCGCTGAAGCTTTCTTT | CASSLDRRGAEAFF | . | TRBJ1-1 | TRBV11-2 | .
TGTGCCACCAGTGATTTGCATGGGAAAAAGATAGTAAACTATGGCTACACCTTC | CATSDLHGKKIVNYGYTF | . | TRBJ1-2 | TRBV24-1 | .